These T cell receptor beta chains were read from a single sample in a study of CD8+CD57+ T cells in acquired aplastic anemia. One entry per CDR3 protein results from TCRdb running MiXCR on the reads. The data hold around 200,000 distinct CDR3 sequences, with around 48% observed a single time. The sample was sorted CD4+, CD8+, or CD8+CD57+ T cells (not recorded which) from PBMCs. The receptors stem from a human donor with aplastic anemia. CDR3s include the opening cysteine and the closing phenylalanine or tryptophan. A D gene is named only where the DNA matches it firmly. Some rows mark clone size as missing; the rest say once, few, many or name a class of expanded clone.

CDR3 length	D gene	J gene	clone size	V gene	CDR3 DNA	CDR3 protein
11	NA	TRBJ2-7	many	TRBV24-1	TGTGCCACCAGTGATTTCTACGAGCAGTACTTC	CATSDFYEQYF
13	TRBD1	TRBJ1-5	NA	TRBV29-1	TGCAGCGTCAGGGACAGGGTGAATCAGCCCCAGCATTTT	CSVRDRVNQPQHF
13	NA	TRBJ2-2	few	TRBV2	TGTGCCAGCACCGGGACGCGCACCGGGGAGCTGTTTTTT	CASTGTRTGELFF
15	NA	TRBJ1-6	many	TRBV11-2	TGTGCCAGCAGCTTAGAGCAGGCGAGTTATTCACCCCTCCACTTT	CASSLEQASYSPLHF
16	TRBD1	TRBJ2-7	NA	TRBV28	TGTGCCAGCAGTCCCCCACAGGGGATCCTCTCCTACGAGCAGTACTTC	CASSPPQGILSYEQYF
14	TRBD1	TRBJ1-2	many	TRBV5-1	TGCGCCAGCCGTGAAGGGACAGGGCGTTATGGCTACACCTTC	CASREGTGRYGYTF
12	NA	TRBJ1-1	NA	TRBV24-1	TGTGCCACCAGTGATGAGACAGGTGAAGCTTTCTTT	CATSDETGEAFF
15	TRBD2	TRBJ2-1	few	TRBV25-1	TGTGCCAGCAGTGGAGGTGGGACTAGCCTCCGCGAGCAGTTCTTC	CASSGGGTSLREQFF
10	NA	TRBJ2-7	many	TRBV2	TGTGCCAGCGCGTGGTTCGAGCAGTACTTC	CASAWFEQYF
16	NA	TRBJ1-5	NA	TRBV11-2	TGTGCCAGCAGCTTATATCGAGGGAACAGCAATCAGCCCCAGCATTTT	CASSLYRGNSNQPQHF
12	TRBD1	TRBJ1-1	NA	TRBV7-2	TGTGCCAGCAGCAGGGACAGGGGAATAGCTTTCTTT	CASSRDRGIAFF
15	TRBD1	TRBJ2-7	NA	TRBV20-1	TGCAGTGCTCCTCCGTCGGGACAGGGTCGCTACGAGCAGTACTTC	CSAPPSGQGRYEQYF
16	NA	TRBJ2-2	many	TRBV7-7	TGTGCCAGCAGCTTATCACAGACCCTGAAAGACGGGGAGCTGTTTTTT	CASSLSQTLKDGELFF
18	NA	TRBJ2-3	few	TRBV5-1	TGCGCCAGCAGCGCGGGCCCCAGGGTGGGGGCTAGCACAGATACGCAGTATTTT	CASSAGPRVGASTDTQYF
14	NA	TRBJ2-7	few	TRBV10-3	TGTGCCACCTCCACGTCGGGACACCTCTACGAGCAGTACTTC	CATSTSGHLYEQYF
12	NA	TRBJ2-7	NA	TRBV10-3	TGTGCTAGTAAGGGGAGCTCCTACGAGCAGTACTTC	CASKGSSYEQYF
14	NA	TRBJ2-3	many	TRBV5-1	TGCGCCAGCAGCACCGGAGGGATTTCGGATACGCAGTATTTT	CASSTGGISDTQYF
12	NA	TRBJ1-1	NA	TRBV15	TGTGCCACCACCCTAATTGGCACTGAAGCTTTCTTT	CATTLIGTEAFF
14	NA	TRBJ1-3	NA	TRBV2	TGTGCCAGCAGTCTGGGTTTCTCTGGAAACACCATATATTTT	CASSLGFSGNTIYF
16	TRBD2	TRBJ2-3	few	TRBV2	TGTGCCAGCAGGAGGGGACTAGCGGGAGACACAGATACGCAGTATTTT	CASRRGLAGDTDTQYF
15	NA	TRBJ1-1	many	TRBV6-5	TGTGCCAGCAGTTACTTGTCGGGCGCGAACACTGAAGCTTTCTTT	CASSYLSGANTEAFF
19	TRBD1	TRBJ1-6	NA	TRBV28	TGTGCCAGCAGGGTGACAGGGTACCGAAAAAGCTCCTATAATTCACCCCTCCACTTT	CASRVTGYRKSSYNSPLHF
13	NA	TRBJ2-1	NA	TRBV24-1	TGTGCCACCAGTGACAACAGGGAGGATGAGCAGTTCTTC	CATSDNREDEQFF
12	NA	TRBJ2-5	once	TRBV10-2	TGCGCCAGCCGACCTGACAGAGAGACCCAGTACTTC	CASRPDRETQYF
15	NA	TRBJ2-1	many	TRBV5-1	TGCGCCAGCAGCTCACCTGGTAGGAGCAACAATGAGCAGTTCTTC	CASSSPGRSNNEQFF
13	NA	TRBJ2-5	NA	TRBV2	TGTGCCAGCAGTTTACGTAGGGCGGAGACCCAGTACTTC	CASSLRRAETQYF
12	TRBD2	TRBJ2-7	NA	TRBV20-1	TGCAGTGCGAGGCGGGAGGGTGACGAGCAGTACTTC	CSARREGDEQYF
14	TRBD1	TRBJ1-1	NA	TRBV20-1	TGCAGTGCTCAGAGGGGACAGACAAACACTGAAGCTTTCTTT	CSAQRGQTNTEAFF
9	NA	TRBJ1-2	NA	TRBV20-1	TGCAGTGCTAGCACTGGCTACACCTTC	CSASTGYTF
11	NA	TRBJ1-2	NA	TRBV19	TGTGCCAGTAGTAAAGGGCGTGGCTACACCTTC	CASSKGRGYTF
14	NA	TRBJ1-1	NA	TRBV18	TGTGCCAGCTCACCACTCGAGCAGGGAACTGAAGCTTTCTTT	CASSPLEQGTEAFF
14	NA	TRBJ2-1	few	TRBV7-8	TGTGCCAGCACCGCACTAGATTATCTCAATGAGCAGTTCTTC	CASTALDYLNEQFF
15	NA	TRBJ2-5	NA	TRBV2	TGTGCCAGCAGCGAAGGACAGATGTACCAAGAGACCCAGTACTTC	CASSEGQMYQETQYF
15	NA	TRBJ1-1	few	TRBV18	TGTGCCAGCTCACCACAGGTTGAGTGGCACACTGAAGCTTTCTTT	CASSPQVEWHTEAFF
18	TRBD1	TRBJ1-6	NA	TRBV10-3	TGTGCCATCAGTGAGTCGACAGGGCTGAGCTCCTATAATTCACCCCTCCACTTT	CAISESTGLSSYNSPLHF
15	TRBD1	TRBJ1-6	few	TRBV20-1	TGCAGTGCTAGTTCCGCCACAGGGGGTGGGTCACCCCTCCACTTT	CSASSATGGGSPLHF
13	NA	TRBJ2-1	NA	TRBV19	TGTGCCAGTAGTAGAGGGGTCTACAATGAGCAGTTCTTC	CASSRGVYNEQFF
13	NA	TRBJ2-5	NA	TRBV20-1	TGCAGTGCTGGGGCCCAGGGGATAGAGACCCAGTACTTC	CSAGAQGIETQYF
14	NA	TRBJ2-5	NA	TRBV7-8	TGTGCCAGCAGCTTGGAGGGCGTATGGGAGACCCAGTACTTC	CASSLEGVWETQYF
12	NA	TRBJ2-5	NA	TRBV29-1	TGCAGCGTTGCACCGAGCCAAGAGACCCAGTACTTC	CSVAPSQETQYF
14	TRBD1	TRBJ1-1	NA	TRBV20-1	TGCAGTGCTAGTCATACAGGGGATTCCACTGAAGCTTTCTTT	CSASHTGDSTEAFF
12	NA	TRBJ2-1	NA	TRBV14	TGTGCCAGCAGCCAAACCTTCAATGAGCAGTTCTTC	CASSQTFNEQFF
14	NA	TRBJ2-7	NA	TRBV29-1	TGCAGCGTTGCCAGCGCGGTAGACTCCTACGAGCAGTACTTC	CSVASAVDSYEQYF
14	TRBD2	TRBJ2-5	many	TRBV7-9	TGTGCCAGCAGCTTAGCGACGGACCGGGGGGCCCAGTACTTC	CASSLATDRGAQYF
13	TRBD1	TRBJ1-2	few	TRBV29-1	TGCAGCGTTGGCACAGGGGGGACCTATGGCTACACCTTC	CSVGTGGTYGYTF
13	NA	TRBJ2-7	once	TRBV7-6	TGTGCCAGCAGCTCCCGGGCCCACTACGAGCAGTACTTC	CASSSRAHYEQYF
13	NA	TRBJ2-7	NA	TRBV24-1	TGTGCCACCGGTGATGGACCGGGCTACGAGCAGTACTTC	CATGDGPGYEQYF
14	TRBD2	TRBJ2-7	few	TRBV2	TGTGCCAGCAGTCCGACTAGCGGCACCTACGAGCAGTACTTC	CASSPTSGTYEQYF
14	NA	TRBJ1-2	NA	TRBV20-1	TGCAGTGCTAGAAACGTCCAGACTAACTATGGCTACACCTTC	CSARNVQTNYGYTF
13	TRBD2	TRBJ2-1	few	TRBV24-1	TGTGCCACCAGCGGGGGGGGTACCAATGAGCAGTTCTTC	CATSGGGTNEQFF
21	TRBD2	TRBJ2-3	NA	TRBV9	TGTGCCAGCAGCGTTGACCCTTGGACTAGCGGGGGTTATACTAGCACAGATACGCAGTCTTTT	CASSVDPWTSGGYTSTDTQSF
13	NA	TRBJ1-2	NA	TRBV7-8	TGTGCCAGCAGCTCCGACCCTGGCTATGGCTACACCTTC	CASSSDPGYGYTF
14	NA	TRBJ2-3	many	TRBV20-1	TGCAGTGCTAGTCGAGGGGGGAGCACAGATACGCAGTATTTT	CSASRGGSTDTQYF